The clone carrying this T cell receptor beta chain turned up a few times. This entry is derived from a study of shared clonotypes between healthy human individuals. Whole-study context: Contributing individuals were a couple of females and a few males aged 18 to 49.

Libraries were prepared by immunoSEQ multiplex PCR; TCRdb keeps only in-frame clonotypes and omits some of them. The top ten clones hold 0.9% to 1.5% of a sample with about 2 million clones, roughly 94% of them seen once. The CDR3 runs to 15 residues. Trimming pared 6 bases from V and 3 bases from J, leaving 17 bases between. Germline CDR1 LNHDA, CDR2 SQIVND (reference sequence). Only CD45RO-negative cells positively selected for CCR7 counted as naive CD8 cells, so terminally differentiated effector memory CD45RA+ cells were excluded. Sequenced input: naive CD8+ T cells sorted from blood. The chain employs TRBV19 and TRBJ1-2; maybe TRBD1 (5 bases). This receptor was obtained from a man aged 18 to 29 in good health. CDR3 residues: CASSLGLSGDYGYTF. CDR3 sequence (DNA): TGTGCCAGTAGCCTGGGACTATCGGGGGACTATGGCTACACCTTC.